This TCR beta chain was retrieved from a study of cytomegalovirus exposure and HLA in healthy donors. Findings and limits, study-wide: A further, later analysis showed that HLA-associated TCR beta chains (compared with equally common others) were more clonally expanded. A list of 164 TCR beta chains associated with cytomegalovirus was given. In a later analysis, at a false discovery rate of 0.05, about 15,000 TCR beta sequences were associated with HLA alleles.

Primers: 60 Vbeta forward and 13 Jbeta reverse. In the authors' methods: Unique TCR beta chains totaled some 80 million in a later count, with about 11 million of them shared. The assay was immunoSEQ multiplex PCR, and TCRdb's table has in-frame clones only and misses some. D and trimming come from the DNA, and the V and J calls and clone size come from that table. The table lists approximately 130,000 clones, about 81% of them singletons. A remark on this clone: Antigen unknown.

CDR1 is SGHTA and CDR2 is FQGNSA in the germline V gene. The CDR3 sequence is 12 residues long. The V end was cut by 5 bases, the J end by 11 bases, with 10 bases between. The sequence derives from a man in his forties or fifties in good health and CMV-seronegative. The chain uses TRBV7-2 and TRBJ1-6; D is unclear. Sample: PBMCs. The CDR3 sequence is CASSPQLPPLHF. CDR3 bases: TGTGCCAGCAGCCCCCAACTGCCACCCCTCCACTTT.